Listed here are 24 T cell receptor beta chains from one sample, sequenced in a study of CD8+ T cells in alopecia areata. RNA extraction was followed by reverse transcription into cDNA, which acted as the sequencing template. TCRdb keeps only in-frame clones here, not all; method: immunoSEQ multiplex PCR. The sample lists 80,000 to 100,000 clones, roughly two fifths occurring once. The sequenced material came from CD4+ T cells sorted from blood. The receptors shown here come from a human donor with alopecia areata.

Only a few counts were recorded for this clone. V and J are TRBV5-1 and TRBJ1-5, with a possible D match to TRBD1 (5 bases). Trimming removed 2 bases at V and 0 bases at J, with 9 bases between. From germline, CDR1 is SGHRS and CDR2 YFSETQ. The CDR3 has 15 residues. The CDR3, as DNA: TGCGCCAGCAGCTTAACGACAGATAGCAATCAGCCCCAGCATTTT. Encoded protein: CASSLTTDSNQPQHF.

The chain joins TRBV19 to TRBJ1-5; D is unresolved. The germline V gene encodes CDR1 LNHDA and CDR2 SQIVND (reference sequence). The CDR3 has 16 amino acids. The ends were cut back, 8 bases at V and 2 bases at J, with 19 bases in the middle. CDR3 sequence (DNA): TGTGCCAGTTCAATAAGGCAGCTCGGGGGCAATCAGCCCCAGCATTTT. It specifies CASSIRQLGGNQPQHF.

The gene calls are TRBV5-4 and TRBJ2-1, with D unresolved. Trimming removed 4 bases at V and 2 bases at J, with 16 bases between. Germline CDR1 reads SGHNT; CDR2 reads YYREEE (reference sequence). CDR3 length equals 16 residues. CDR3 in DNA: TGTGCCAGCAGCGAAGGGTCCAGCCGGGCCTACAATGAGCAGTTCTTC. Translation gives CASSEGSSRAYNEQFF. Full variable domain (remainder filled in from reference TRBV5-4 and TRBJ2-1): ETGVTQSPTHLIKTRGQQVTLRCSSQSGHNTVSWYQQALGQGPQFIFQYYREEENGRGNFPPRFSGLQFPNYSSELNVNALELDDSALYLCASSEGSSRAYNEQFFGPGTRLTVL.

The rearrangement uses TRBV9 and TRBJ2-5; 10 bases are shared with TRBD1. This CDR3 is 16 amino acids long. Trimming removed 3 bases from V and 3 bases from J; junction bases left unmatched: 8. Per germline, CDR1 SGDLS and CDR2 YYNGEE. The CDR3 is CASSARTGTGEETQYF. The CDR3 DNA follows: TGTGCCAGCAGCGCACGCACCGGGACAGGGGAAGAGACCCAGTACTTC.

The gene calls are TRBV30 and TRBJ2-5; D might be TRBD2 (5 bases). Germline lookup yields CDR1 GTSNPN and CDR2 SVGIG (reference sequence). The CDR3 spans 12 residues. With 6 bases removed from V and 5 bases from J, the gap between germline ends came to 13 bases. CDR3: CACDLASETQYF. In DNA form, the CDR3 reads TGTGCCTGTGATCTAGCCTCGGAGACCCAGTACTTC.

This clone was observed a handful of times. The chain carries TRBV14 and TRBJ2-7, with D possibly being TRBD1 (5 bases). The ends were cut back, 1 base at V and 0 bases at J, with 7 bases in the middle. The CDR3 is 14 amino acids. Germline V lookup: CDR1 SGHDN, CDR2 FVKESK. CDR3 residues: CASSQGGNSYEQYF. In DNA form, the CDR3 reads TGTGCCAGCAGCCAAGGGGGCAACTCCTACGAGCAGTACTTC.

This clone was seen a few times. Other nucleotide sequences in the sample specify the same CDR3. The chain uses TRBV30 and TRBJ2-2; D gene ambiguous. V dropped 0 bases and J dropped 7 bases, with 3 bases sitting between them. This CDR3 comprises 11 residues. Per germline, CDR1 GTSNPN and CDR2 SVGIG (reference sequence). Here the CDR3 DNA reads TGTGCCTGGAGTGTTGGCGGGGAGCTGTTTTTT. Translated, it gives CAWSVGGELFF.

The chain uses TRBV14 and TRBJ1-6; D is possibly TRBD1 (6 bases). V lost 1 base to trimming and J lost 3 bases, with 7 bases between them. CDR3 length: 15 residues. The germline gives CDR1 SGHDN, CDR2 FVKESK. Here the CDR3 DNA reads TGTGCCAGCAGCCAAGCACAGGGCTATAATTCACCCCTCCACTTT. As protein: CASSQAQGYNSPLHF.

Relative to its sample, this clone is medium-sized (0.01 to 0.1%). This chain links TRBV28 with TRBJ1-1, with D uncertain. The CDR3 is made up of 12 amino acids. The germline V and J ends were trimmed by 8 bases and 7 bases, with 14 bases remaining between them. Per the germline V gene, CDR1 is MDHEN and CDR2 is SYDVKM. CDR3 nucleotide sequence: TGTGCCAGCCTGTCTGCTTCAGGTGAAGCTTTCTTT. Translation gives CASLSASGEAFF.

The chain joins TRBV7-2 to TRBJ2-5; 9 nucleotides agree with TRBD1. The V segment lost 1 base and the J segment 4 bases; nucleotides outside the gene matches: 10. Germline V gene lookup returns CDR1 SGHTA and CDR2 FQGNSA. The CDR3 runs 17 residues. The CDR3 sequence is CASSLGPMTGGGETQYF. The CDR3, as DNA: TGTGCCAGCAGCTTAGGACCAATGACAGGGGGTGGAGAGACCCAGTACTTC.

The chain carries TRBV5-1 and TRBJ1-4; 9 positions agree with TRBD1. Germline CDR1 is SGHRS and CDR2 is YFSETQ. This CDR3 is 15 amino acids long. The J segment lost 8 bases and the V segment lost 3 bases, leaving 8 bases of the junction unmatched. The CDR3 region is CASSWGTGLNEKLFF. The CDR3 DNA reads TGCGCCAGCAGCTGGGGGACAGGGTTGAACGAAAAACTGTTTTTT. Combining the CDR3 with reference TRBV5-1 and TRBJ1-4 gives the whole variable domain KAGVTQTPRYLIKTRGQQVTLSCSPISGHRSVSWYQQTPGQGLQFLFEYFSETQRNKGNFPGRFSGRQFSNSRSEMNVSTLELGDSALYLCASSWGTGLNEKLFFGSGTQLSVL.

V and J are TRBV27 and TRBJ2-5; D not resolved. The CDR3 is made up of 13 amino acids. Trimming removed 1 base at V and 3 bases at J, with 6 bases between. Germline CDR1 reads MNHEY; CDR2 reads SMNVEV (reference sequence). The CDR3: CASSLFGKETQYF. The CDR3 bases are TGTGCCAGCAGTTTATTCGGCAAAGAGACCCAGTACTTC.

The chain recombines TRBV29-1 with TRBJ1-2; D unresolved. The CDR3 contains 12 residues. Between the trimmed V and J ends, which lost 7 bases and 8 bases, there was a span of 17 bases. CDR1 and CDR2 from the germline V gene are SQVTM and ANQGSEA. The CDR3 loop reads CSGGQAPGGYTF. The CDR3 nucleotides are TGCAGCGGGGGTCAGGCCCCCGGGGGCTACACCTTC.

The rearrangement joins TRBV5-1 to TRBJ2-7, with D perhaps TRBD1 (6 bases). The CDR3 has 14 amino acids. The germline V and J ends were trimmed by 4 bases and 1 base, with 12 bases remaining between them. Per germline, CDR1 SGHRS and CDR2 YFSETQ. The CDR3 loop reads CASSPRTASYEQYF. In DNA form, the CDR3 reads TGCGCCAGCAGCCCACGGACAGCTTCCTACGAGCAGTACTTC.

The rearrangement uses TRBV9 and TRBJ2-3, with 7 bases fitting TRBD2. The CDR3 totals 16 residues. V gave up 2 bases and J gave up 2 bases; unmatched junction bases: 8. The germline V gene has CDR1 SGDLS and CDR2 YYNGEE. The CDR3 reads CASSVSSGAHTDTQYF. The CDR3 coding sequence is TGTGCCAGCAGCGTCTCCAGCGGGGCCCACACAGATACGCAGTATTTT.

This chain uses TRBV27 with TRBJ2-3; the D is unclear. Germline V gene data show CDR1 as MNHEY and CDR2 as SMNVEV (reference sequence). The V gene lost 2 bases and the J gene lost 2 bases, with 8 bases spanning the gap. The CDR3 has 14 amino acids. CDR3 DNA: TGTGCCAGCAGTTTACGTAAAGCCACAGATACGCAGTATTTT. This codes for CASSLRKATDTQYF.

V and J are TRBV2 and TRBJ2-1; unclear D gene. Trimming pared 7 bases from V and 8 bases from J, leaving 12 bases between. Germline CDR1 and CDR2: SNHLY and FYNNEI. This CDR3 contains 12 residues. The CDR3 sequence: CASNLVADEQFF. CDR3 sequence (DNA): TGTGCCAGCAATTTGGTAGCAGATGAGCAGTTCTTC.

The V gene is TRBV15, the J gene TRBJ2-4, with a tentative D call TRBD1 (5 bases). The CDR3 sequence is 16 residues long. Per germline, CDR1 LNHNV and CDR2 YYDKDF (reference sequence). The V and J ends lost 0 bases and 8 bases respectively, with 17 bases between them. CDR3 loop: CATSRDEVVGLYIQYF. Here the CDR3 DNA reads TGTGCCACCAGCAGAGATGAGGTCGTGGGGCTATACATTCAGTACTTC.

The V gene is TRBV9, the J gene TRBJ2-1; 11 bases are shared with TRBD1. In germline, CDR1 is SGDLS, CDR2 YYNGEE. V lost 3 bases to trimming and J lost 8 bases; unmatched junction nucleotides: 4. The CDR3 runs 14 residues. CDR3 coding DNA: TGTGCCAGCAGCGGGACAGGGGGCGCGGATGAGCAGTTCTTC. As protein: CASSGTGGADEQFF. Complete variable domain (other parts from reference TRBV9 and TRBJ2-1): DSGVTQTPKHLITATGQRVTLRCSPRSGDLSVYWYQQSLDQGLQFLIQYYNGEERAKGNILERFSAQQFPDLHSELNLSSLELGDSALYFCASSGTGGADEQFFGPGTRLTVL.

The chain uses TRBV11-3 and TRBJ2-1; 9 bases map to TRBD1. The CDR3 extends over 15 amino acids. Germline assignment: CDR1 SGHNT and CDR2 YENEEA. V lost 3 bases to trimming and J lost 4 bases; unmatched junction nucleotides: 4. The CDR3 is CASSLYGTGYNEQFF. In DNA form, the CDR3 reads TGTGCCAGCAGCTTGTACGGGACAGGGTACAATGAGCAGTTCTTC. Based on the CDR3 plus reference TRBV11-3 and TRBJ2-1, the full variable domain is EAGVVQSPRYKIIEKKQPVAFWCNPISGHNTLYWYLQNLGQGPELLIRYENEEAVDDSQLPKDRFSAERLKGVDSTLKIQPAELGDSAVYLCASSLYGTGYNEQFFGPGTRLTVL.

This clone was seen a handful of times. The rearrangement uses TRBV18 and TRBJ2-5; 7 bases map to TRBD1. With V trimmed by 1 base and J by 5 bases, 4 bases remained unmatched. Germline values: CDR1 KGHSH, CDR2 LQKENI. CDR3 length: 14 amino acids. CDR3 sequence (DNA): TGTGCCAGCTCACCACAAACAGGGGAGGAGACCCAGTACTTC. It encodes CASSPQTGEETQYF.

Comment on this clone: Other DNA sequences of this sample code for an identical CDR3. The chain links TRBV5-4 to TRBJ2-1; the D call may be TRBD1 or TRBD2 (5 bases each). The CDR3 loop spans 15 amino acids. V dropped 0 bases and J dropped 4 bases, with 11 bases sitting between them. CDR1 and CDR2 (germline): SGHNT, YYREEE (reference sequence). CDR3 DNA sequence: TGTGCCAGCAGCTTGGATAGGGGACCATACAATGAGCAGTTCTTC. Residues: CASSLDRGPYNEQFF.

A few counts support this clone. This rearrangement joins TRBV11-2 to TRBJ2-1; D is ambiguous. V gave up 0 bases and J gave up 9 bases, with 9 bases separating them. This CDR3 region has 13 residues. Looked up from germline, CDR1 is SGHAT and CDR2 is FQNNGV. CDR3 coding DNA: TGTGCCAGCAGCTTAGACTCTCTGGGTGAGCAGTTCTTC. It specifies CASSLDSLGEQFF.

The sample holds a few counts of this clone. The CDR3 sequence is CASSLGLAGVYEQFF. Here the CDR3 DNA reads TGCGCCAGCAGCCTTGGTCTAGCGGGAGTGTATGAGCAGTTCTTC. The V and J genes are TRBV4-1 and TRBJ2-1; 10 bases match TRBD2. Germline values: CDR1 MGHRA, CDR2 YSYEKL. CDR3 length: 15 residues. J gave up 8 bases and V 4 bases, and 8 bases lay outside the gene matches.